The next 26 T cell receptor beta chains were all read from a single sample in a study of T-cell memory formation after mild COVID-19. MiXCR, run by TCRdb on the 5' RACE reads, gives a single entry per CDR3 protein. Of about 430,000 distinct CDR3 sequences listed, about 24% are singletons. The sample taken for sequencing was PBMCs or a T cell subset sorted from them (not recorded which). These receptor sequences come from an adult woman who had mild COVID-19 (a few samples of this study predate the infection). Cell type and time point are not known.

The chain joins TRBV5-1 to TRBJ2-2; a weak D match, TRBD2 (6 bases). V was shortened by 2 bases and J by 0 bases, with 8 bases between the two germline ends. Germline loops: CDR1 SGHRS, CDR2 YFSETQ. The length of the CDR3 is 15 residues. Here the CDR3 DNA reads TGCGCCAGCAGCTTCGGGAGCGCGAACACCGGGGAGCTGTTTTTT. Protein sequence: CASSFGSANTGELFF.

The chain couples TRBV7-9 to TRBJ2-7; D unclear. CDR1 and CDR2 (germline): SEHNR, FQNEAQ (reference sequence). The length of the CDR3 is 14 residues. The germline V and J ends were trimmed by 5 bases and 3 bases, with 14 bases remaining between them. Here the CDR3 DNA reads TGTGCCAGCAGCCCCAGACCCCTAATCTACGAGCAGTACTTC. As protein: CASSPRPLIYEQYF.

This clonotype was found a few times. At one end, the junction sequence differs from germline, possibly due to a read error. V usage is TRBV7-7 and J usage is TRBJ2-7; TRBD1 might be the D (5 bases). CDR1 SSHAT and CDR2 FNYEAQ come from the germline V gene (reference sequence). The CDR3 is made up of 16 amino acids. CDR3 bases: TGTGCTAGCAGCTTGAATGCCGGGCCCCAGGGAAGCGAGCAGTACTTC. Translation: CASSLNAGPQGSEQYF. Full variable domain (rest looked up from reference TRBV7-7 and TRBJ2-7): GAGVSQSPRYKVTKRGQDVTLRCDPISSHATLYWYQQALGQGPEFLTYFNYEAQPDKSGLPSDRFSAERPEGSISTLTIQRTEQRDSAMYRCASSLNAGPQGSEQYFGPGTRLTVT.

This clonotype was seen more than once but under ten times. The V and J genes are TRBV12-3 or TRBV12-4 and TRBJ1-5; D remains ambiguous. The CDR3 loop spans 14 amino acids. V was clipped by 1 base and J by 7 bases, with 11 bases between them. Here the CDR3 DNA reads TGTGCCAGCAGTTTAGGGGGTCCATGGCAGCCCCAGCATTTT. Its protein product is CASSLGGPWQPQHF.

This clonotype appeared once. The chain combines TRBV5-1 with TRBJ2-3; TRBD2 is a possible D gene (6 bases). This CDR3 region has 14 residues. CDR1 is SGHRS and CDR2 is YFSETQ in the germline V gene. V was cut by 4 bases and J by 8 bases, with 17 bases left in between. The chain's CDR3 is CASSDGTSLGTQYF. CDR3 nucleotides: TGCGCCAGCAGCGACGGGACTTCTTTGGGTACGCAGTATTTT.

This clonotype was counted a few times. The chain is built from TRBV29-1 and TRBJ2-2, with D perhaps matching TRBD1 or TRBD2 (5 bases each). Germline V gene data show CDR1 as SQVTM and CDR2 as ANQGSEA. The CDR3 spans 14 residues. V lost 6 bases to trimming and J lost 0 bases, with 11 bases between them. The CDR3 is CSVQGRTNTGELFF. In nucleotides, the CDR3 is TGCAGCGTGCAGGGACGGACGAACACCGGGGAGCTGTTTTTT.

This clonotype was seen a handful of times. V gene TRBV5-1 combines with J gene TRBJ2-7; 7 bases align to TRBD1. This CDR3 is 16 amino acids long. The V gene end was trimmed by 0 bases and the J gene end by 1 base; junction bases not matched to a gene: 7. Germline V gives CDR1 SGHRS, CDR2 YFSETQ. CDR3 region: CASSLARDSSSYEQYF. The CDR3 region has the DNA TGCGCCAGCAGCTTGGCAAGGGACAGTTCATCCTACGAGCAGTACTTC.

The V and J genes are TRBV6-5 and TRBJ2-7; D unclear. This CDR3 comprises 14 residues. The ends were cut back, 0 bases at V and 3 bases at J, with 9 bases in the middle. From germline, CDR1 is MNHEY and CDR2 SVGAGI. CDR3 sequence: CASSYSYSYYEQYF. The CDR3 nucleotides read TGTGCCAGCAGTTACTCGTACAGTTACTACGAGCAGTACTTC.

This clonotype was counted only a few times. The chain has TRBV3-1 and TRBJ2-2; 9 bases agree with TRBD2. In germline, CDR1 is LGHDT, CDR2 YNNKEL (reference sequence). This CDR3 region has 18 residues. The junction had 9 bases not matched to a gene; V was cut back by 4 bases and J by 0 bases. As DNA, the CDR3 is TGTGCCAGCAGCCCCTTCCAGCGGGGGGTCCCGAACACCGGGGAGCTGTTTTTT. It translates to CASSPFQRGVPNTGELFF. Looking up the rest from reference TRBV3-1 and TRBJ2-2 gives the full variable domain: DTAVSQTPKYLVTQMGNDKSIKCEQNLGHDTMYWYKQDSKKFLKIMFSYNNKELIINETVPNRFSPKSPDKAHLNLHINSLELGDSAVYFCASSPFQRGVPNTGELFFGEGSRLTVL.

The chain has TRBV5-1 and TRBJ2-6; no definite D call. CDR1 is SGHRS and CDR2 is YFSETQ in the germline V gene. CDR3 length equals 17 residues. Trimming removed 0 bases from V and 0 bases from J, with 10 bases in between. The CDR3 spells CASSLVPVASGANVLTF. The CDR3 nucleotides read TGCGCCAGCAGCTTGGTCCCCGTAGCCTCTGGGGCCAACGTCCTGACTTTC.

V gene TRBV4-2 combines with J gene TRBJ2-5, with TRBD2 matching 12 bases. The V gene's germline CDR1 is LGHNA and CDR2 YNFKEQ. The CDR3 contains 18 residues. With 4 bases clipped from V and 5 bases from J, the junction kept 14 bases outside the gene matches. The chain's CDR3 is CASSRRLAGDLMGETQYF. The CDR3 coding sequence is TGTGCCAGCAGCCGACGACTAGCGGGGGACCTAATGGGGGAGACCCAGTACTTC.

This clonotype was observed a handful of times. The chain employs TRBV4-1 and TRBJ2-3; 8 bases are shared with TRBD2. Trimming took 0 bases from V and 4 from J; bases not matched to a gene: 6. The CDR3 runs 16 residues. Looked up from germline, CDR1 is MGHRA and CDR2 is YSYEKL. The CDR3 region is CASSQDTGLAADTQYF. CDR3 DNA sequence: TGCGCCAGCAGCCAAGATACAGGACTAGCAGCAGATACGCAGTATTTT.

In this sample, this clonotype turned up a few times. The V and J genes are TRBV7-2 and TRBJ2-5; 7 bases are a match to TRBD2. The germline V gene encodes CDR1 SGHTA and CDR2 FQGNSA. This CDR3 is built from 15 residues. J gave up 4 bases and V 6 bases, and 11 bases lay outside the gene matches. The CDR3 DNA reads as TGTGCCAGCAGTCTGGGGGGGAACTCAGCAGAGACCCAGTACTTC. This gives the protein CASSLGGNSAETQYF.

The chain recombines TRBV2 with TRBJ2-1, with D perhaps being TRBD1 or TRBD2 (5 bases each). V was trimmed by 8 bases and J by 4 bases, leaving 12 bases between them. Germline CDR1 is SNHLY and CDR2 is FYNNEI. This CDR3 spans 13 amino acids. The DNA for the CDR3 is TGTGCCAGCCGGGACGGGGAGTACAATGAGCAGTTCTTC. Protein product: CASRDGEYNEQFF.

A few counts support this clonotype. The J gene is TRBJ2-7, the V gene TRBV4-2; TRBD2 aligns across 10 bases. J lost 4 bases, V lost 5 bases, and 8 bases had no gene match. The CDR3 loop spans 15 amino acids. Germline CDR1 LGHNA, CDR2 YNFKEQ. DNA for the CDR3: TGTGCCAGCAGCTCGAGCGGGGGGGCGCCTTACGAGCAGTACTTC. Translated: CASSSSGGAPYEQYF.

The V gene is TRBV7-8, the J gene TRBJ1-5; 10 bases are a match to TRBD1. The CDR3 totals 15 residues. CDR1 is SGHVS, CDR2 FQNEAQ, per germline. The V segment lost 5 bases and the J segment 1 base; nucleotides outside the gene matches: 2. The CDR3 loop is CASSMGQGSNQPQHF. The CDR3 DNA follows: TGTGCCAGCAGCATGGGACAGGGGAGCAATCAGCCCCAGCATTTT.

This chain uses TRBV9 with TRBJ2-7, with a tentative D call TRBD1 (6 bases). V was trimmed by 0 bases and J by 2 bases, leaving 9 bases between them. The CDR3 consists of 14 residues. Germline V gene sequence: CDR1 SGDLS, CDR2 YYNGEE. Here the CDR3 reads CASSVDTGTYEQYF. The CDR3, as DNA: TGTGCCAGCAGCGTAGATACAGGGACCTACGAGCAGTACTTC.

A few counts support this clonotype. This CDR3 reads CASSADRVNEKLFF. CDR3 DNA: TGTGCCAGCAGTGCGGACCGCGTCAATGAAAAACTGTTTTTT. This chain links TRBV6-6 with TRBJ1-4; unclear D gene. The CDR3 is made up of 14 amino acids. Germline V CDR1 and CDR2: MNHNY, SVGAGI (reference sequence). The V and J ends lost 5 bases and 5 bases respectively, with 12 bases between them.

The rearrangement joins TRBV4-1 to TRBJ2-7; 10 bases fit TRBD1. CDR3 length: 16 amino acids. Germline V gene data show CDR1 as MGHRA and CDR2 as YSYEKL. V lost 6 bases and J lost 5; bases outside the gene matches: 13. In DNA, the CDR3 is TGCGCCAGCAGGCTCCAACCCACCGGGACAGGGGACGAGCAGTACTTC. As protein: CASRLQPTGTGDEQYF.

The table lists this clonotype with a few counts. V and J are TRBV4-1 and TRBJ1-2; D gene ambiguous. Germline-derived CDR1 and CDR2 are MGHRA and YSYEKL. V dropped 0 bases and J dropped 3 bases, with 8 bases sitting between them. The CDR3 consists of 14 residues. Here the CDR3 DNA reads TGCGCCAGCAGCCAAGATTACCGAGACTATGGCTACACCTTC. Translated, it gives CASSQDYRDYGYTF.

The rearrangement joins TRBV20-1 to TRBJ2-7; 8 bases are shared with TRBD2. From germline, CDR1 is DFQATT and CDR2 SNEGSKA (reference sequence). The CDR3 length is 14 residues. Trimming at V came to 6 bases and at J to 0 bases, leaving 7 bases not matched to a gene. The CDR3 here is CSAGPGGTSYEQYF. The CDR3 DNA sequence: TGCAGTGCCGGGCCGGGGGGGACCTCCTACGAGCAGTACTTC.

Concerning this clonotype itself: Germline and junction disagree at one end, which may indicate a read error. The V call is TRBV15, the J call TRBJ2-4, with D perhaps TRBD1 (5 bases). Looked up from germline, CDR1 is LNHNV and CDR2 is YYDKDF (reference sequence). This CDR3 spans 15 amino acids. The CDR3 here is CATSSLTGAENIQYF. The CDR3 region has the DNA TGTGCCACCAGCAGCCTAACAGGAGCCGAAAACATTCAGTACTTC.

This clonotype has a handful of counts. This rearrangement joins TRBV6-2 or TRBV6-3 to TRBJ2-1; no reliable D call. Trimming shortened V by 6 bases and J by 10 bases, and 19 bases separated the two germline ends. The CDR3 spans 14 residues. CDR1 is MNHEY, CDR2 SVGEGT, per germline. DNA for the CDR3: TGTGCCAGCAGATATAGCCTCTTACGAGAGGAGCAGTTCTTC. Translation gives CASRYSLLREEQFF.

The chain recombines TRBV30 with TRBJ2-7; D unresolved. V lost 3 bases and J 3 bases, leaving 6 bases between the germline ends. Looked up from germline, CDR1 is GTSNPN and CDR2 is SVGIG (reference sequence). This CDR3 has 11 residues. CDR3 loop: CAWRLNYEQYF. The DNA of the CDR3 is TGTGCCTGGAGACTGAACTACGAGCAGTACTTC.

The rearrangement links TRBV20-1 to TRBJ2-5, with D maybe TRBD2 (6 bases). Trimming took off 3 bases at V and 4 bases at J, with 15 bases between the two ends. CDR1 DFQATT and CDR2 SNEGSKA come from the germline V gene (reference sequence). CDR3 length: 14 amino acids. The DNA for the CDR3 is TGCAGTGCTAGTATTCTGGAGGGCGTAGAGACCCAGTACTTC. The encoded protein is CSASILEGVETQYF.

The genes are TRBV6-5 and TRBJ2-1, with a tentative D call TRBD2 (6 bases). CDR1 is MNHEY, CDR2 SVGAGI, per germline. This CDR3 has 13 amino acids. Trimming left V 2 bases short and J 10 bases short, with 12 bases between. The CDR3 loop is CASSYGGNTEQFF. The CDR3 nucleotides read TGTGCCAGCAGTTACGGGGGGAATACCGAGCAGTTCTTC.